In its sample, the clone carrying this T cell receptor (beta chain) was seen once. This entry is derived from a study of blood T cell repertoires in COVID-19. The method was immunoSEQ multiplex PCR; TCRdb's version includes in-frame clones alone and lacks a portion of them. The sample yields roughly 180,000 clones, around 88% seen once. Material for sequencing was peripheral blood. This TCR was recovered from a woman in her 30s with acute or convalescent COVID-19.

CDR3 sequence reads: CASSRDRHIYEQYF. The CDR3 DNA follows: TGTGCCAGCTCAAGGGACAGGCATATCTACGAGCAGTACTTC. This rearrangement joins TRBV18 to TRBJ2-7; TRBD1 aligns across 8 bases. Looked up from germline, CDR1 is KGHSH and CDR2 is LQKENI. V lost 5 bases and J lost 3; bases outside the gene matches: 6. This CDR3 spans 14 amino acids.